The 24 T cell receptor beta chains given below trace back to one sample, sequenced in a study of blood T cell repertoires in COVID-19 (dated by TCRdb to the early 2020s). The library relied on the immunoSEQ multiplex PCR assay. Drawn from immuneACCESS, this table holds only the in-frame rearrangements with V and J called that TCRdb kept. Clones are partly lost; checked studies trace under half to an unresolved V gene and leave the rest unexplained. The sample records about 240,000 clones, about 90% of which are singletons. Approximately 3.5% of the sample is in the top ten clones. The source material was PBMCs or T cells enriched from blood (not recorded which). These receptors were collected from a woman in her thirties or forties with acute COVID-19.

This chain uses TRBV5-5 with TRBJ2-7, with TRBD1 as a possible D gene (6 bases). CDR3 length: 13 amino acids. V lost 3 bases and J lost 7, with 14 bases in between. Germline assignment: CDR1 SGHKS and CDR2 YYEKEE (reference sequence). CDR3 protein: CASSYTGSGEQYF. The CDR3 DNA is TGTGCCAGCAGCTATACAGGGTCGGGAGAGCAGTACTTC.

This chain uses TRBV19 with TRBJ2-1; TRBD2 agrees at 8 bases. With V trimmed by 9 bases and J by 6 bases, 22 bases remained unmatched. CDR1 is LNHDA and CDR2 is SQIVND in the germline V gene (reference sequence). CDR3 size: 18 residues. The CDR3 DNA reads TGTGCCAGCACTCCCGGGGCCCCTAGCGGGTTGGTTTTCAATGAGCAGTTCTTC. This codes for CASTPGAPSGLVFNEQFF.

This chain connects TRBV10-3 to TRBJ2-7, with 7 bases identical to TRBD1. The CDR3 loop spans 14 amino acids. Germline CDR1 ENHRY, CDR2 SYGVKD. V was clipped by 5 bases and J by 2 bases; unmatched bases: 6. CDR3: CAISKTGNTYEQYF. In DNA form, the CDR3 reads TGTGCCATCAGTAAGACAGGGAATACCTACGAGCAGTACTTC.

CDR3 residues: CASSRDRASSYEQYF. The DNA for the CDR3 is TGTGCCAGCAGCCGGGACAGGGCGAGCTCCTACGAGCAGTACTTC. The chain couples TRBV7-9 to TRBJ2-7; the match to TRBD1 covers 9 bases. The CDR3 is 15 residues long. V lost 5 bases and J lost 0; bases outside the gene matches: 5. In germline, CDR1 is SEHNR, CDR2 FQNEAQ (reference sequence).

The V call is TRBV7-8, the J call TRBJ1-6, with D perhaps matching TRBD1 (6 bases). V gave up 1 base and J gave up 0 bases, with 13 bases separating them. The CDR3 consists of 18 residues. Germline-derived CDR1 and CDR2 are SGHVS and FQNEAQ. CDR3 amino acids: CASSLVQGTSSYNSPLHF. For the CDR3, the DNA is TGTGCCAGCAGCTTAGTTCAGGGGACGAGCTCCTATAATTCACCCCTCCACTTT.

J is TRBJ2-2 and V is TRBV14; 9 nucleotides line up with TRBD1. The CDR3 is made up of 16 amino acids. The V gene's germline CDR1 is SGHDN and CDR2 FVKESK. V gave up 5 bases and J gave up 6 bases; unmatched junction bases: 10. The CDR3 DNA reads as TGTGCCAGCAGCTCCCCCGGGACAGGGTTTTCCGGGGAGCTGTTTTTT. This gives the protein CASSSPGTGFSGELFF.

CDR3 residues: CASSYGLGGELFF. CDR3 nucleotides: TGTGCCAGTAGTTACGGACTCGGCGGGGAGCTGTTTTTT. The rearrangement uses TRBV19 and TRBJ2-2; a weak D match, TRBD2 (5 bases). Trimming removed 5 bases from V and 7 bases from J, with 11 bases in between. Germline values: CDR1 LNHDA, CDR2 SQIVND (reference sequence). This CDR3 is 13 amino acids long.

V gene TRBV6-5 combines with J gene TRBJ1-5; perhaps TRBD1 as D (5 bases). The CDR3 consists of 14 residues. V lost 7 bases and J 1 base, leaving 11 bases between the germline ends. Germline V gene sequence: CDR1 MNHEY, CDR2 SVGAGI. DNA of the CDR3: TGTGCCAGCAAAACAGGTGGAAGCAATCAGCCCCAGCATTTT. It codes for CASKTGGSNQPQHF.

The CDR3 region has the DNA TGTGCCAGCAGCCACTCGACTAGCGGGAGCCGGTACGAGCAGTACTTC. Encoded protein: CASSHSTSGSRYEQYF. V usage is TRBV2 and J usage is TRBJ2-7; 12 bases map to TRBD2. Trimming at V came to 6 bases and at J to 4 bases, leaving 10 bases not matched to a gene. Germline CDR1 is SNHLY and CDR2 is FYNNEI. This CDR3 region has 16 residues.

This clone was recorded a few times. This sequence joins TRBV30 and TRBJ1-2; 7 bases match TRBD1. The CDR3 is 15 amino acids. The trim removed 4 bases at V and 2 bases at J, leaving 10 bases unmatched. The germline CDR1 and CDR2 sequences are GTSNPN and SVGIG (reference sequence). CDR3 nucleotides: TGTGCCTGGAAAAACCGGGACAGCGGGAACTATGGCTACACCTTC. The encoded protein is CAWKNRDSGNYGYTF.

CDR3 in amino acids: CASGTSGSTDTQYF. The DNA for the CDR3 is TGCGCCAGCGGAACTAGCGGGAGCACAGATACGCAGTATTTT. V gene TRBV5-1 combines with J gene TRBJ2-3; 9 bases agree with TRBD2. J lost 0 bases, V lost 7 bases, and 3 bases had no gene match. This CDR3 is built from 14 residues. Per germline, CDR1 SGHRS and CDR2 YFSETQ.

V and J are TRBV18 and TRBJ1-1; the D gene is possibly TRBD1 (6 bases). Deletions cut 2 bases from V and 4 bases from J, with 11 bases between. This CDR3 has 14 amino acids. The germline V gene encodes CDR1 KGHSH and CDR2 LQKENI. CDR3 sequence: CASSPNPGVTEAFF. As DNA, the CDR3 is TGTGCCAGCTCACCAAATCCAGGGGTCACTGAAGCTTTCTTT.

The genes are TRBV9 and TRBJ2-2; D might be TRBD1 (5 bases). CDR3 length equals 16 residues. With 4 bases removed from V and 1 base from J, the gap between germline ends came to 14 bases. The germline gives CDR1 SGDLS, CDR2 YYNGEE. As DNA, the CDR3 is TGTGCCAGCAGCACTACACAGGTCGGGAACACCGGGGAGCTGTTTTTT. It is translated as CASSTTQVGNTGELFF.

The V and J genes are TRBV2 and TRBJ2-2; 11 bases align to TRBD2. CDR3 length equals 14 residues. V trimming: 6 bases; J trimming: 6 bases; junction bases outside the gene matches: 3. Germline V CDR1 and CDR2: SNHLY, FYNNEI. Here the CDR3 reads CASRGTSGPGELFF. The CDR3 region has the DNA TGTGCCAGCAGGGGGACTAGCGGACCCGGGGAGCTGTTTTTT.

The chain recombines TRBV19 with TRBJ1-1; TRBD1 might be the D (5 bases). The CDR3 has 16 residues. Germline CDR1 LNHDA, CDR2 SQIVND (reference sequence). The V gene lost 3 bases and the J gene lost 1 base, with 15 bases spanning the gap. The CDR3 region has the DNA TGTGCCAGTAGTATTACAGGTTCACTAAGGAACACTGAAGCTTTCTTT. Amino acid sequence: CASSITGSLRNTEAFF. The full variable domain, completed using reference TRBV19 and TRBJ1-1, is DGGITQSPKYLFRKEGQNVTLSCEQNLNHDAMYWYRQDPGQGLRLIYYSQIVNDFQKGDIAEGYSVSREKKESFPLTVTSAQKNPTAFYLCASSITGSLRNTEAFFGQGTRLTVV.

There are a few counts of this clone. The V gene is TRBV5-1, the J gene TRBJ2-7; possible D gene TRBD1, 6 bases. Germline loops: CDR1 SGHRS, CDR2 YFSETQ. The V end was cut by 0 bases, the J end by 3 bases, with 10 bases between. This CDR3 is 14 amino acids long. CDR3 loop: CASSLEQGYYEQYF. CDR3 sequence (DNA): TGCGCCAGCAGCTTGGAACAGGGATACTACGAGCAGTACTTC.

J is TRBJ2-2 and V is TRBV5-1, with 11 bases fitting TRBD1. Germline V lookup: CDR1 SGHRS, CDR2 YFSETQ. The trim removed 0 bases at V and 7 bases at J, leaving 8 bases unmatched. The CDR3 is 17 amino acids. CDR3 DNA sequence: TGCGCCAGCAGCTTGGCTTTGGACAGGGGGCTCGGCGGGGAGCTGTTTTTT. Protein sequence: CASSLALDRGLGGELFF.

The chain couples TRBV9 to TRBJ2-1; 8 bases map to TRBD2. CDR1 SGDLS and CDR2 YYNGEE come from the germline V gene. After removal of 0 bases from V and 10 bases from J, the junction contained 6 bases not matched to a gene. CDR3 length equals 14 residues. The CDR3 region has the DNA TGTGCCAGCAGCGTAGAGATACAGCGGGGGGAGCAGTTCTTC. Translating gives CASSVEIQRGEQFF.

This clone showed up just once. DNA for the CDR3: TGTGCCAGCAGCCATCAGGGTTGGTATGGCTACACCTTC. This codes for CASSHQGWYGYTF. J is TRBJ1-2 and V is TRBV14; D might be TRBD1 (5 bases). CDR1 and CDR2 from the germline V gene are SGHDN and FVKESK. Trimming removed 3 bases from V and 5 bases from J, with 10 bases in between. The length of the CDR3 is 13 residues.

CDR3: CASKRGTGQYGYTF. Here the CDR3 DNA reads TGTGCCAGCAAACGAGGGACAGGCCAATATGGCTACACCTTC. The chain recombines TRBV27 with TRBJ1-2, with 8 bases fitting TRBD1. The CDR3 runs 14 residues. J lost 5 bases, V lost 7 bases, and 9 bases had no gene match. Germline V CDR1 and CDR2: MNHEY, SMNVEV (reference sequence).

As DNA, the CDR3 is TGTGCCAGCAGCCGCACAGGGGTCAACACCGGGGAGCTGTTTTTT. Its translation is CASSRTGVNTGELFF. V gene TRBV11-2 combines with J gene TRBJ2-2; 7 nucleotides align to TRBD1. This CDR3 region has 15 residues. Looked up from germline, CDR1 is SGHAT and CDR2 is FQNNGV. V lost 5 bases and J lost 2; bases outside the gene matches: 5.

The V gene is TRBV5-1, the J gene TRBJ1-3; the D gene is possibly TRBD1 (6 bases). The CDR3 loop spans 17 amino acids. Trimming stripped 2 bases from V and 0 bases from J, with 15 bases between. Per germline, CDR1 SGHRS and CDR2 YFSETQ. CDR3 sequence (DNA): TGCGCCAGCAGCTTAACCGGGACATTGAGCTCTGGAAACACCATATATTTT. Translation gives CASSLTGTLSSGNTIYF.

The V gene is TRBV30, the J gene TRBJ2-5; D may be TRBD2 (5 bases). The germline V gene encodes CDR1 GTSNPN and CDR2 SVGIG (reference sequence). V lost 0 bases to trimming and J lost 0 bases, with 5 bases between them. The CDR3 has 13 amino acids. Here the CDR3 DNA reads TGTGCCTGGAGTGTTAGCGACCAAGAGACCCAGTACTTC. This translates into CAWSVSDQETQYF.

CDR3 bases: TGTGCCAGCAGAGAAACAGGGGGCGTTCCCAATCAGCCCCAGCATTTT. This codes for CASRETGGVPNQPQHF. The rearrangement joins TRBV6-1 to TRBJ1-5; 9 bases are a match to TRBD1. Germline V gene sequence: CDR1 MNHNS, CDR2 SASEGT. CDR3 size: 16 residues. J lost 3 bases, V lost 6 bases, and 9 bases had no gene match.